Sequencing of this TCR beta chain was carried out in a study of T-cell reconstitution after alpha-beta-depleted transplantation in children. The CDR3 has 15 amino acids. The germline V gene encodes CDR1 SGHRS and CDR2 YFSETQ. V shed 4 bases and J shed 6 bases, with 20 bases lying between them. This clonotype was seen many times. Its specificity is not known. Regarding the study as a whole: Day-60 TCRbeta diversity that was high in some patients was derived from surviving recipient T cells and thymic progenitors. Several hundred expanded graft clones reportedly gave rise to the alpha-beta T cells present about two months after transplant. A year had passed since transplant, and T-cell counts and diversity by then came mostly from newly produced T cells.

During its preparation, the TCRbeta library received unique molecular identifiers. TCRdb reanalysed the PCR reads using MiXCR and keeps one entry per CDR3 protein. Counted here are approximately 18,000 distinct CDR3 sequences, approximately 5.3% occurring once; the ten biggest clones make up around 6.9%. This chain links TRBV5-1 with TRBJ2-7; D ambiguous. This sequence originates from a boy aged 5-17 years with acute lymphoblastic leukemia, due to receive a stem cell transplant. This material consisted of PBMCs, taken before TCRalphabeta/CD19-depleted stem cell transplant. CDR3 in amino acids: CASSQTRQESSEQYF. DNA of the CDR3: TGCGCCAGCAGCCAAACCCGCCAGGAGTCAAGCGAGCAGTACTTC. The whole variable domain, filled in from reference TRBV5-1 and TRBJ2-7, reads KAGVTQTPRYLIKTRGQQVTLSCSPISGHRSVSWYQQTPGQGLQFLFEYFSETQRNKGNFPGRFSGRQFSNSRSEMNVSTLELGDSALYLCASSQTRQESSEQYFGPGTRLTVT.